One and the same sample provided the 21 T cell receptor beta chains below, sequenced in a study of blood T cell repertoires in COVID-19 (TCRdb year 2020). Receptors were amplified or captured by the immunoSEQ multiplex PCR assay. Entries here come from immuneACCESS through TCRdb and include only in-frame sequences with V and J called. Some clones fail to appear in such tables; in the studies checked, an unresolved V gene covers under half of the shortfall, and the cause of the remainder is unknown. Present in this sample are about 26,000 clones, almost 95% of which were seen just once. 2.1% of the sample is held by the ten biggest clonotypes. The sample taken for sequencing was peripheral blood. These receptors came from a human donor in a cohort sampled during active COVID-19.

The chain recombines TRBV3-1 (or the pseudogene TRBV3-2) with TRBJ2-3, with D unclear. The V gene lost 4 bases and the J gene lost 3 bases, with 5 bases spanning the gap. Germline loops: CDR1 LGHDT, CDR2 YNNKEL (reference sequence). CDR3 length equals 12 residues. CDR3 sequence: CASSRRTDTQYF. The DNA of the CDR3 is TGTGCCAGCAGCCGCAGAACAGATACGCAGTATTTT.

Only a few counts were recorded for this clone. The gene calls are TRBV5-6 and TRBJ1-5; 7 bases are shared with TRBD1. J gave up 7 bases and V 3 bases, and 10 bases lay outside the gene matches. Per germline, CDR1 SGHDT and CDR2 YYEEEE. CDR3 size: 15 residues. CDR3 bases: TGTGCCAGCAGCTCGGGGGGGACAGAACTCCAGCCCCAGCATTTT. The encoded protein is CASSSGGTELQPQHF.

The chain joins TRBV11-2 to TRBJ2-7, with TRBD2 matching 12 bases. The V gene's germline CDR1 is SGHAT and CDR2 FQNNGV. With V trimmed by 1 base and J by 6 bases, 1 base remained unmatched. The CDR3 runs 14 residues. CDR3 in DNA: TGTGCCAGCAGCTTAGGACTAGCGGGAGTCGAGCAGTACTTC. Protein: CASSLGLAGVEQYF.

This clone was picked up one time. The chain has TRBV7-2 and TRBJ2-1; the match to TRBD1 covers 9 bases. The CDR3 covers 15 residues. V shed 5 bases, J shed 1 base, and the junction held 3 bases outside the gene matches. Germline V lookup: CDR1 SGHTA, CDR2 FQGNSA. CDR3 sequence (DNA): TGTGCCAGCAGCCGGACAGGGGTATCCTACAATGAGCAGTTCTTC. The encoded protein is CASSRTGVSYNEQFF.

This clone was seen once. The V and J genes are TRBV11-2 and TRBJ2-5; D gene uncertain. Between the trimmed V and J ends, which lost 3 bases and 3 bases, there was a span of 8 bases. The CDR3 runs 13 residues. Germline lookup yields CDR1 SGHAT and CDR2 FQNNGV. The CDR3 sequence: CASSFNREETQYF. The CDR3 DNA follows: TGTGCCAGCAGCTTCAACCGAGAAGAGACCCAGTACTTC.

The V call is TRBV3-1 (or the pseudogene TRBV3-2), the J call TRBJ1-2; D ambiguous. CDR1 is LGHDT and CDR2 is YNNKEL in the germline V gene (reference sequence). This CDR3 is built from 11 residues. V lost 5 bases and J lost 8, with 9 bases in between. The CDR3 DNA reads TGTGCCAGCAGCAGAGGGTCCGGCTACACCTTC. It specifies CASSRGSGYTF.

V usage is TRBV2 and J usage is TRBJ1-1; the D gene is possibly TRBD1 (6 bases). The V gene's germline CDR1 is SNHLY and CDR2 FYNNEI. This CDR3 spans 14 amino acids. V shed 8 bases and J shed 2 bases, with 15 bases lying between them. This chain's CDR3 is CASLFQGQNTEAFF. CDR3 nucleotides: TGTGCCAGCCTGTTTCAGGGGCAAAACACTGAAGCTTTCTTT.

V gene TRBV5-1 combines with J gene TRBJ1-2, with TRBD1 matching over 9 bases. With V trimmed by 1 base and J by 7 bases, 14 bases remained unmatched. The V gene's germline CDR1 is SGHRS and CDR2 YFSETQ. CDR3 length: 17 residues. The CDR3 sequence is CASSLSLGQGPPGGYTF. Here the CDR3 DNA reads TGCGCCAGCAGCTTGAGCCTGGGACAGGGCCCCCCGGGTGGCTACACCTTC.

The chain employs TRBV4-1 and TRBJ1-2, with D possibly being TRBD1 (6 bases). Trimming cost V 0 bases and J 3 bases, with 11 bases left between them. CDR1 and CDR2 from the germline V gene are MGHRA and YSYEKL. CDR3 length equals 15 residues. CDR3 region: CASSQDPGGYYGYTF. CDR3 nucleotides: TGCGCCAGCAGCCAAGACCCGGGGGGCTACTATGGCTACACCTTC.

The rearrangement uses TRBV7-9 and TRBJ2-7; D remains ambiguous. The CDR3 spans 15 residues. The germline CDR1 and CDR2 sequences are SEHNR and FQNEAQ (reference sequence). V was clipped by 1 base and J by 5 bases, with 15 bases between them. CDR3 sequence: CASSLDGLSSDEQYF. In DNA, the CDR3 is TGTGCCAGCAGCTTAGACGGGTTATCTTCGGACGAGCAGTACTTC.

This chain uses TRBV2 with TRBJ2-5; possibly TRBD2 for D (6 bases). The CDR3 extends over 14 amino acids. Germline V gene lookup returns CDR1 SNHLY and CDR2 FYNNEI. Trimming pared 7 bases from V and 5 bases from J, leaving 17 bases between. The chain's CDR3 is CASTSSDDGETQYF. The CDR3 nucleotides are TGTGCCAGCACATCTAGCGACGATGGGGAGACCCAGTACTTC.

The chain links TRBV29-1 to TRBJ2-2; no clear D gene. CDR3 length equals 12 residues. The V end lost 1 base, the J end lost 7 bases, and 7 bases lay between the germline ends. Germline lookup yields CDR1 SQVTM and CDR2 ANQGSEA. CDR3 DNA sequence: TGCAGCGTTGAAGTTTTAAACGGGGAGCTGTTTTTT. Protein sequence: CSVEVLNGELFF.

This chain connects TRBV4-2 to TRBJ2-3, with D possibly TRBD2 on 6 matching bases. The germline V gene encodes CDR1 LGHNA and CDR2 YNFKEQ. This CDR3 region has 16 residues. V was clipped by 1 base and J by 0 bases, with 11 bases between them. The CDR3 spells CASSQVGSGSTDTQYF. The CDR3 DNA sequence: TGTGCCAGCAGCCAAGTGGGTAGCGGAAGCACAGATACGCAGTATTTT.

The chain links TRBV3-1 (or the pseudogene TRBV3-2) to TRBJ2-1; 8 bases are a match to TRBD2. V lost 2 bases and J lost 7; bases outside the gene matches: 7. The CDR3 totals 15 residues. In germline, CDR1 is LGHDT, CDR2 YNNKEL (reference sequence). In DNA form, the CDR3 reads TGTGCCAGCAGCCAATCCCTAGCGGGTCCTAATGAGCAGTTCTTC. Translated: CASSQSLAGPNEQFF.

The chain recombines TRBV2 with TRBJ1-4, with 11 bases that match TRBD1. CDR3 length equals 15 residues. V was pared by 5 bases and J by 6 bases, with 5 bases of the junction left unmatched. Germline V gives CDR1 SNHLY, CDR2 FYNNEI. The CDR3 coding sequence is TGTGCCAGCAGTACCCGGACAGGGGGCGATGAAAAACTGTTTTTT. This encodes CASSTRTGGDEKLFF.

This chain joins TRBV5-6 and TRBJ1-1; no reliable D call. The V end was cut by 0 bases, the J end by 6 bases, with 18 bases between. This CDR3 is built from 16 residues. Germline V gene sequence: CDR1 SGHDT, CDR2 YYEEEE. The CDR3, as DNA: TGTGCCAGCAGCTTGGCCGGAGACCCCGGCGGGTCTGAAGCTTTCTTT. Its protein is CASSLAGDPGGSEAFF.

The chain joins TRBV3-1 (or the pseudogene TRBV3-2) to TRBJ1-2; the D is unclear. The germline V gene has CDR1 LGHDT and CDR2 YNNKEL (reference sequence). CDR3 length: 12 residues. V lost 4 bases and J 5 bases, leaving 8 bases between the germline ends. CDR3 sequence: CASSLRPYGYTF. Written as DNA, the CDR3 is TGTGCCAGCAGCCTTCGTCCGTATGGCTACACCTTC.

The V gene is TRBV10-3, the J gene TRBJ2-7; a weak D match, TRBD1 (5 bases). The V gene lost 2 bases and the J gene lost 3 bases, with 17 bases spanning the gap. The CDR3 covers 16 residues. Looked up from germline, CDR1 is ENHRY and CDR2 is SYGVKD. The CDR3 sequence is CAISEPPHGRVYEQYF. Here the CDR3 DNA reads TGTGCCATCAGTGAGCCACCACACGGCAGGGTCTACGAGCAGTACTTC.

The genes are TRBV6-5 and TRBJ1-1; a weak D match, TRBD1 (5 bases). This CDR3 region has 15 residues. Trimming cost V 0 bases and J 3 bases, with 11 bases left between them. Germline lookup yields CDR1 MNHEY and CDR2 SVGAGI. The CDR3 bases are TGTGCCAGCAGTTACTCAGGGCCCAGGGACACTGAAGCTTTCTTT. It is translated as CASSYSGPRDTEAFF.

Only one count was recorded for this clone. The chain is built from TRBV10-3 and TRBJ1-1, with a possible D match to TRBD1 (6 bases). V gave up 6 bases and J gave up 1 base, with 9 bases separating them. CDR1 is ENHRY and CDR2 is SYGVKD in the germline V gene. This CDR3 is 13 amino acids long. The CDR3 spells CAIRLTGNTEAFF. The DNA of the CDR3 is TGTGCCATCAGACTGACAGGGAACACTGAAGCTTTCTTT.

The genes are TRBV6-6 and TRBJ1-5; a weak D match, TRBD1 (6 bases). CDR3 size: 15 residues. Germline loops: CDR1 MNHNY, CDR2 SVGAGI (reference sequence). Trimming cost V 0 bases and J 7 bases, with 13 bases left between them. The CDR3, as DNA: TGTGCCAGCAGTTACTCGGGCCAGGGGTCACAGCCCCAGCATTTT. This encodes CASSYSGQGSQPQHF.